This T cell receptor beta chain was recovered during a study of CD8 T cells in Susac syndrome. Across the whole study: There were Susac syndrome patients who were therapy-naive at blood draw, others on corticosteroids, and others on intravenous immunoglobulin alone.

In contrast to the negatively isolated CD8+ and CD4+ T cells, TEMRA cells were FACS-enriched. Random hexamers served to reverse transcribe roughly 0.5 to 1 ug RNA. Multiplex PCR with immunoSEQ amplified the TCR beta CDR3 across 54 Vbeta and 13 Jbeta. TCRdb passed the immunoSEQ multiplex PCR reads through MiXCR, listing each CDR3 protein once. The data show approximately 190,000 distinct CDR3 sequences, around 95% seen once. Germline V CDR1 and CDR2: MDHEN, SYDVKM. The CDR3 extends over 14 amino acids. Between the trimmed V and J ends, which lost 7 bases and 2 bases, there was a span of 15 bases. This TCR was recovered from a human donor with Susac syndrome. V usage is TRBV28 and J usage is TRBJ2-7; D unresolved. The sample was CD4+ T cells from PBMCs. The CDR3: CASMFGGVTYEQYF. The DNA of the CDR3 is TGTGCCAGCATGTTCGGTGGTGTTACCTACGAGCAGTACTTC.